Described below is a single TCR beta chain sequence and its context. Its binding antigen is unknown. No much larger clone exists at a distance of one base, and base qualities are not known. Taken from the germline V gene (reference sequence), the CDR1 and CDR2 loops are LNHDA and SQIVND. V sheds 5 bases and J sheds 6 bases, leaving 11 bases between their ends. The CDR3 runs 12 amino acids, cysteine and phenylalanine included. Only CDR3 DNA remains: 36 bases, in frame from the first base. This entry is derived from a study of a mutant IDH1 vaccine in newly diagnosed glioma (dated by TCRdb to the early 2020s). Broadly, across the study: Eight vaccinations were administered to patients in weeks 1, 3, 5, 7, 11, 15, 19 and 23, corresponding to visits V03 through V10. Vaccination began 4-6 weeks after radiotherapy alone, or alongside temozolomide cycles in the chemotherapy-containing groups. Of the roughly 30 treated patients, 62.5% were male and around 40% were female, and a mean age of around 40 years was recorded. Before enrollment, patients had received standard therapy of radiotherapy alone, temozolomide alone, or radiochemotherapy with temozolomide; most received the combination. Six visits were used for peripheral blood collection: V03 (baseline), V05, V07, V10, V12 and V13. For exploratory analyses, 25 to 30 treated patients had longitudinal TCRB deep sequencing done wherever samples were available.

The library came from the immunoSEQ multiplex PCR assay. Following the manufacturer's protocol, the hsTCRB Kit was used to amplify rearranged TCR beta chain sequences. An Illumina MiSeq was used to sequence the TCRB libraries. The paper's processing steps were these. Demultiplexing, trimming and gene mapping were performed with the kit vendor's proprietary platform. Entries here come from immuneACCESS through TCRdb and include only in-frame sequences with V and J called. Some clones fail to appear in such tables; in the studies checked, an unresolved V gene covers under half of the shortfall, and the cause of the remainder is unknown. The V and J calls and clone size come from that table; D and trimming were worked out from the DNA. The sample table contains about 40,000 clones; only one count was recorded for 84% of them. The ten largest clones capture 2% to 2.5% of the sample. The investigation overall reported the following: The authors stated that sample limitations prevented analyses of patient blood samples from being reproduced. PBMC samples for TCRB deep sequencing were selected based on availability. No apparent relationship was observed between pseudoprogression and alterations in the top peripheral T cell clonotypes detected by TCRB sequencing. Vaccine-induced immune responses across multiple MHC alleles were detected in about 92% of patients.

Per the publication, the time point label means: week 11, during vaccination. A 20-mer mutant IDH1 peptide at 300 micrograms in Montanide made up each vaccine dose, which was injected subcutaneously together with topical imiquimod. Newly diagnosed WHO grade 3 or 4 IDH1-mutant astrocytomas showing loss of nuclear ATRX were present in the donors. The samples were drawn from NOA16, a multicentre, single-arm, open-label phase I trial in Germany that tested a mutant IDH1 peptide vaccine in humans for the first time. Genomic DNA for TCRB sequencing was isolated from EDTA blood with the DNeasy Blood and Tissue Kit.

The rearrangement combines TRBV19 with TRBJ2-7; the D gene identity is not certain. The TCR originated in a man in his forties with glioma. Sequences were derived from PBMCs, sampled from a glioma patient whose treatment included an IDH1 peptide vaccine. The CDR3 amino acid sequence is: CASSRVSGEQYF. The nucleotides are TGTGCCAGTAGTCGGGTGAGTGGCGAGCAGTACTTC.